These T cell receptor beta chains were read from a single sample in a study of shared clonotypes between healthy human individuals. Generated by immunoSEQ multiplex PCR, the TCRdb table keeps only in-frame clones and is missing some. The sample consists of hundreds of thousands of clones, approximately 96% of them appearing once. The source material was naive CD8+ T cells sorted from blood. All receptors derive from a woman in her 30s in good health. CDR3s include the opening cysteine and the closing phenylalanine or tryptophan. A D gene is named only where the DNA matches it firmly. The size of a clone is reported for some rows only, either as once, few or many, or as a class for expanded clones.

V gene	clone size	D gene	J gene	CDR3 length	CDR3 DNA	CDR3 protein
TRBV6-5	NA	TRBD2	TRBJ2-7	14	TGTGCCAGCAGTGGGGAGGGTAGCCTGAGCGAGCAGTACTTC	CASSGEGSLSEQYF
TRBV27	NA	TRBD2	TRBJ2-1	13	TGTGCCAGTGGACTAGCGGGGAGCTCTGAGCAGTTCTTC	CASGLAGSSEQFF
TRBV27	NA	TRBD1	TRBJ1-4	14	TGTGCCAGCAGTCCAGTCGGAGGGGGCGAAAAACTGTTTTTT	CASSPVGGGEKLFF
TRBV6-1	NA	TRBD1	TRBJ2-7	16	TGTGCCAGCAGTGATACCGGGACAGGGTTCTCCTACGAGCAGTACTTC	CASSDTGTGFSYEQYF
TRBV9	NA	NA	TRBJ2-3	14	TGTGCCAGCAGCCCAGGGGGGCGCACAGATACGCAGTATTTT	CASSPGGRTDTQYF
TRBV15	NA	TRBD2	TRBJ2-2	16	TGTGCCACCAGCAGGGGGACTAGCGGCTACACCGGGGAGCTGTTTTTT	CATSRGTSGYTGELFF
TRBV28	NA	TRBD1	TRBJ1-1	14	TGTGCCAGCAACTGGGGGACAGAGAACACTGAAGCTTTCTTT	CASNWGTENTEAFF
TRBV25-1	NA	TRBD1	TRBJ2-7	14	TGTGCCAGCAGTCTCTATGACAGGGGAGACGAGCAGTACTTC	CASSLYDRGDEQYF
TRBV28	once	NA	TRBJ1-3	14	TGTGCCAGCAGGCCTCAGGGAATCGGAAACACCATATATTTT	CASRPQGIGNTIYF
TRBV28	NA	TRBD2	TRBJ2-7	19	TGTGCCAGCAGTCGGTCCGGGACTAGCGGGAGGGGGACCTCCTACGAGCAGTACTTC	CASSRSGTSGRGTSYEQYF
TRBV19	NA	TRBD2	TRBJ2-3	17	TGTGCCAGTAGCCGACTAGCGGGAGGGTACTTCACAGATACGCAGTATTTT	CASSRLAGGYFTDTQYF
TRBV28	NA	NA	TRBJ1-1	13	TGTGCCAGCAGTTTAGCCGGGAGGACTGAAGCTTTCTTT	CASSLAGRTEAFF
TRBV13	NA	NA	TRBJ2-1	14	TGTGCCAGCAGCTTAGAAAGTTGGGTCAATGAGCAGTTCTTC	CASSLESWVNEQFF
TRBV28	NA	NA	TRBJ2-2	15	TGTGCCAGCAGTTTAGGGACAACGAACACCGGGGAGCTGTTTTTT	CASSLGTTNTGELFF
TRBV7-2	NA	TRBD2	TRBJ2-1	17	TGTGCCAGCAGCCACGGGACGAGGACTAGCGGTTACAATGAGCAGTTCTTC	CASSHGTRTSGYNEQFF
TRBV9	once	NA	TRBJ2-3	15	TGTGCCAGCAGCGTAGCAGGCAGAAGCACAGATACGCAGTATTTT	CASSVAGRSTDTQYF
TRBV14	once	TRBD1	TRBJ1-1	15	TGTGCCAGCAGCCAAACACAGGGGGCGTACACTGAAGCTTTCTTT	CASSQTQGAYTEAFF
TRBV11-2	once	NA	TRBJ2-5	14	TGTGCCAGCAGCTCATACAGGGACCAAGAGACCCAGTACTTC	CASSSYRDQETQYF
TRBV19	NA	TRBD2	TRBJ2-1	14	TGTGCCACTGACCCCGGGACTAGGTACAATGAGCAGTTCTTC	CATDPGTRYNEQFF
TRBV7-2	NA	NA	TRBJ2-7	16	TGTGCCAGCAGCATCACCCCAGGGGAAGGGTCCTACGAGCAGTACTTC	CASSITPGEGSYEQYF
TRBV28	NA	TRBD2	TRBJ2-3	16	TGTGCCAGCAGTTTTCTAACGGGAGGGCCGGCAGATACGCAGTATTTT	CASSFLTGGPADTQYF
TRBV2	NA	TRBD1	TRBJ2-7	14	TGTGCCAGCAGAGACCAGGACAGGGTTTACGAGCAGTACTTC	CASRDQDRVYEQYF
TRBV19	NA	NA	TRBJ2-5	14	TGTGCCAGTAGTAACACCCTCCAGCCGGAGACCCAGTACTTC	CASSNTLQPETQYF
TRBV28	once	NA	TRBJ1-4	16	TGTGCCAGCAGTCCCAACAGGGACTCAACTAATGAAAAACTGTTTTTT	CASSPNRDSTNEKLFF
TRBV5-1	NA	NA	TRBJ1-1	15	TGCGCCAGCAGCTTGGAACCTTCGGGGGACGCTGAAGCTTTCTTT	CASSLEPSGDAEAFF
TRBV28	once	TRBD1	TRBJ1-1	14	TGTGCCAGCAGTGCGGACAGGGGTGAGTCTGAAGCTTTCTTT	CASSADRGESEAFF
TRBV7-9	NA	NA	TRBJ2-3	13	TGTGCCAGCAGCTTAGGGGACACAGATACGCAGTATTTT	CASSLGDTDTQYF
TRBV7-6	NA	NA	TRBJ2-7	11	TGTGCCAGCAGCTTAGGAAACGAGCAGTACTTC	CASSLGNEQYF
TRBV6-1	NA	TRBD1	TRBJ1-5	16	TGTGCCAGCAGTGAGGAGCCGACAGGGGGAGGACAGCCCCAGCATTTT	CASSEEPTGGGQPQHF
TRBV19	NA	NA	TRBJ2-5	13	TGTGCCAGTACCTCCGGTAACCAAGAGACCCAGTACTTC	CASTSGNQETQYF
TRBV7-9	NA	TRBD2	TRBJ2-7	15	TGTGCCAGCAGCGGTAAACTAGCGCGCCCCTACGAGCAGTACTTC	CASSGKLARPYEQYF
TRBV2	NA	TRBD1	TRBJ2-7	12	TGTGCCAGCAGGGACAGGGCCTACGAGCAGTACTTC	CASRDRAYEQYF
TRBV6-5	NA	TRBD2	TRBJ2-7	15	TGTGCCAGCAGTTACACCGACGGGGGGACGGGGGAGCAGTACTTC	CASSYTDGGTGEQYF
TRBV5-1	NA	NA	TRBJ2-3	15	TGCGCCAGCAGCTCCGGGACAACTAGCACAGATACGCAGTATTTT	CASSSGTTSTDTQYF
TRBV4-1	NA	TRBD2	TRBJ2-7	16	TGCGCCAGCAGCCAAGGGCTAGCGGGCTCCTCCTACGAGCAGTACTTC	CASSQGLAGSSYEQYF
TRBV5-5	once	TRBD1	TRBJ1-5	14	TGTGCCAGCAGCCCAAACAGGGGCTATCAGCCCCAGCATTTT	CASSPNRGYQPQHF
TRBV11-2	once	NA	TRBJ2-7	15	TGTGCCAGCAGCTTAGATCCCACCCTATCCTACGAGCAGTACTTC	CASSLDPTLSYEQYF
TRBV14	once	NA	TRBJ2-7	12	TGTGCCAGCAGCCAATCAGGGGGAGGGCAGTACTTC	CASSQSGGGQYF
TRBV2	NA	NA	TRBJ1-6	12	TGTGCCAGCAGGCTGGCTAATTCACCCCTCCACTTT	CASRLANSPLHF
TRBV5-1	NA	NA	TRBJ1-6	15	TGCGCCAGCAAGGAGGGCCTCCGGGAGGATTCACCCCTCCACTTT	CASKEGLREDSPLHF
TRBV11-3	NA	TRBD1	TRBJ1-1	13	TGTGCCAGCAGTTCTACAGGGGTTTCTGAAGCTTTCTTT	CASSSTGVSEAFF
TRBV19	NA	TRBD1	TRBJ2-5	16	TGTGCCAGTAGCCTTACGGGACAGGGGATACAAGAGACCCAGTACTTC	CASSLTGQGIQETQYF
TRBV5-6	NA	TRBD2	TRBJ2-1	15	TGTGCCAGCAGCTTAAGAGGCGGGAGGGTGAATGAGCAGTTCTTC	CASSLRGGRVNEQFF
TRBV10-2	NA	TRBD2	TRBJ2-1	18	TGCGCCAGCAGTGAGGGACTAGCGGGAGGGAGCCAGTGGAATGAGCAGTTCTTC	CASSEGLAGGSQWNEQFF